The next 23 T cell receptor beta chains were all read from a single sample in a study of blood T cell repertoires in COVID-19. The method was immunoSEQ multiplex PCR; TCRdb's version includes in-frame clones alone and lacks a portion of them. The table shows 300,000 to 400,000 clones, with approximately 87% occurring only once. Source material: peripheral blood. The receptors originated from a woman younger than 45 with COVID-19, enrolled during active disease.

The chain combines TRBV5-1 with TRBJ1-1, with D maybe TRBD1 (5 bases). In germline, CDR1 is SGHRS, CDR2 YFSETQ. This CDR3 has 15 residues. Trimming removed 3 bases at V and 0 bases at J, with 12 bases between. The CDR3 loop is CASSSGVGMNTEAFF. The CDR3 nucleotides are TGCGCCAGCAGCTCGGGGGTAGGGATGAACACTGAAGCTTTCTTT.

The chain links TRBV7-8 to TRBJ1-1; 9 bases match TRBD1. The V gene's germline CDR1 is SGHVS and CDR2 FQNEAQ. After removal of 1 base from V and 1 base from J, the junction contained 7 bases not matched to a gene. The CDR3 extends over 17 amino acids. The CDR3 spells CASSLGALQGANTEAFF. CDR3 DNA: TGTGCCAGCAGCTTAGGGGCCCTACAGGGGGCGAACACTGAAGCTTTCTTT.

The chain links TRBV6-5 to TRBJ1-5, with 9 bases aligning to TRBD1. The CDR3 consists of 14 residues. V shed 6 bases and J 2 bases; nucleotides not matched to a gene: 2. Germline CDR1 MNHEY, CDR2 SVGAGI. In nucleotides, the CDR3 is TGTGCCAGCAGCTGGACAGGGGGCAATCAGCCCCAGCATTTT. It translates to CASSWTGGNQPQHF.

This clone was observed a single time. This chain links TRBV7-2 with TRBJ2-7, with 10 bases matching TRBD2. Per germline, CDR1 SGHTA and CDR2 FQGNSA. The CDR3 loop spans 18 amino acids. The V and J ends lost 2 bases and 1 base, in that order; junction bases with no gene match: 11. CDR3 nucleotides: TGTGCCAGCAGCTTACAGGCTAGCGGGAGAGGTTTTTCCTACGAGCAGTACTTC. This sequence encodes CASSLQASGRGFSYEQYF.

The V gene is TRBV19, the J gene TRBJ1-4; D may be TRBD1 (6 bases). The CDR3 runs to 17 residues. Trimming stripped 4 bases from V and 0 bases from J, with 15 bases between. CDR1 and CDR2 (germline): LNHDA, SQIVND (reference sequence). This chain's CDR3 is CASSRDRDIATNEKLFF. CDR3 nucleotides: TGTGCCAGTAGTAGGGACCGGGACATAGCAACTAATGAAAAACTGTTTTTT.

V is TRBV6-5 and J is TRBJ2-5; D is unclear. The CDR3 runs to 12 residues. CDR1 and CDR2 (germline): MNHEY, SVGAGI. Trimming cost V 4 bases and J 4 bases, with 7 bases left between them. The CDR3 DNA follows: TGTGCCAGCAGTTCGCGGTCAGAGACCCAGTACTTC. It yields the protein CASSSRSETQYF.

The chain uses TRBV10-3 and TRBJ2-1, with 10 positions matching TRBD1. Germline CDR1 ENHRY, CDR2 SYGVKD. V lost 0 bases and J lost 7; bases outside the gene matches: 6. There are 16 residues in the CDR3. DNA for the CDR3: TGTGCCATCAGTGAGTCAGGACAGGGGGGGAGTAATGAGCAGTTCTTC. Its translation: CAISESGQGGSNEQFF.

V usage is TRBV4-1 and J usage is TRBJ1-4; tentative D call: TRBD1 (6 bases). Germline CDR1 reads MGHRA; CDR2 reads YSYEKL. The V and J ends lost 2 bases and 0 bases respectively, with 16 bases between them. This CDR3 is 18 amino acids long. Here the CDR3 reads CASSQHGGRGATNEKLFF. In DNA form, the CDR3 reads TGCGCCAGCAGCCAACACGGAGGCAGGGGAGCAACTAATGAAAAACTGTTTTTT.

Only one count was recorded for this clone. V and J are TRBV7-2 and TRBJ1-1; D is perhaps TRBD1 (5 bases). The CDR3 length is 15 residues. The V gene lost 5 bases and the J gene lost 4 bases, with 17 bases spanning the gap. Germline-derived CDR1 and CDR2 are SGHTA and FQGNSA. CDR3: CASSRLGQGGTEAFF. The CDR3 DNA follows: TGTGCCAGCAGCCGCCTGGGGCAGGGAGGCACTGAAGCTTTCTTT.

In its sample, this clone was seen once. The chain has TRBV12-5 and TRBJ2-3; 14 positions match TRBD2. CDR3 length: 23 amino acids. Germline V CDR1 and CDR2: LGHNT, FRNRAP. The junction had 18 bases not matched to a gene; V was cut back by 1 base and J by 0 bases. This CDR3 reads CASGLDPLPTGTSGSISTDTQYF. As DNA, the CDR3 is TGTGCTAGTGGTTTGGATCCACTTCCAACCGGGACTAGCGGGAGTATCAGCACAGATACGCAGTATTTT.

As to this clone: Other nucleotide sequences in the sample specify the same CDR3. The rearrangement links TRBV12-3 or TRBV12-4 to TRBJ2-7; a weak D match, TRBD1 (5 bases). The CDR3 totals 11 residues. The V and J ends lost 4 bases and 4 bases respectively, with 5 bases between them. The CDR3 loop is CASSSGYEQYF. DNA of the CDR3: TGTGCCAGCAGTTCAGGGTACGAGCAGTACTTC.

The chain is built from TRBV5-1 and TRBJ2-3; D gene ambiguous. CDR3 length: 15 residues. Trimming pared 4 bases from V and 0 bases from J, leaving 12 bases between. CDR1 is SGHRS, CDR2 YFSETQ, per germline. The CDR3 loop is CASSPLTDSTDTQYF. The CDR3 DNA sequence: TGCGCCAGCAGCCCTCTAACAGATAGCACAGATACGCAGTATTTT. The full variable domain, completed using reference TRBV5-1 and TRBJ2-3, is KAGVTQTPRYLIKTRGQQVTLSCSPISGHRSVSWYQQTPGQGLQFLFEYFSETQRNKGNFPGRFSGRQFSNSRSEMNVSTLELGDSALYLCASSPLTDSTDTQYFGPGTRLTVL.

This clone was observed many times. The V and J genes are TRBV9 and TRBJ1-6; perhaps TRBD1 as D (5 bases). CDR1 and CDR2 (germline): SGDLS, YYNGEE. Trimming stripped 3 bases from V and 6 bases from J, with 10 bases between. There are 14 residues in the CDR3. The CDR3 nucleotides read TGTGCCAGCAGCGCTCAGGGTGGTAATTCACCCCTCCACTTT. Protein product: CASSAQGGNSPLHF.

The V gene is TRBV29-1, the J gene TRBJ1-1, with D maybe TRBD1 (5 bases). The CDR3 runs 15 residues. V dropped 8 bases and J dropped 0 bases, with 19 bases sitting between them. Germline-derived CDR1 and CDR2 are SQVTM and ANQGSEA. The CDR3 sequence is CSTHGGVGVNTEAFF. The CDR3 DNA follows: TGCAGCACCCACGGGGGGGTTGGAGTGAACACTGAAGCTTTCTTT.

This sequence joins TRBV28 and TRBJ1-1; no firm D call. The CDR3 is made up of 13 amino acids. Per the germline V gene, CDR1 is MDHEN and CDR2 is SYDVKM. The ends were cut back, 6 bases at V and 0 bases at J, with 8 bases in the middle. In DNA form, the CDR3 reads TGTGCCAGCAGCCGGTATCTGAACACTGAAGCTTTCTTT. Its protein is CASSRYLNTEAFF.

This rearrangement joins TRBV5-6 to TRBJ2-7, with TRBD1 matching over 7 bases. V was pared by 4 bases and J by 2 bases, with 6 bases of the junction left unmatched. CDR3 length equals 14 residues. Germline V lookup: CDR1 SGHDT, CDR2 YYEEEE. CDR3 DNA: TGTGCCAGCAGCGCTCGGGACAGAACCTACGAGCAGTACTTC. It is translated as CASSARDRTYEQYF.

The sample holds one count of this clone. This sequence joins TRBV29-1 and TRBJ2-1; TRBD2 aligns across 13 bases. This CDR3 spans 13 amino acids. Germline values: CDR1 SQVTM, CDR2 ANQGSEA. With 5 bases clipped from V and 9 bases from J, the junction kept 4 bases outside the gene matches. The chain's CDR3 is CSVLGLAGSEQFF. As DNA, the CDR3 is TGCAGCGTTCTGGGACTAGCGGGAAGTGAGCAGTTCTTC.

This sequence joins TRBV30 and TRBJ1-4; TRBD1 matches at 8 bases. After removal of 1 base from V and 7 bases from J, the junction contained 8 bases not matched to a gene. The CDR3 is 15 residues long. Germline V gives CDR1 GTSNPN, CDR2 SVGIG (reference sequence). DNA for the CDR3: TGTGCCTGGAGTGAGGGGACAGGAGGTGGTGAAAAACTGTTTTTT. Protein product: CAWSEGTGGGEKLFF.

The chain carries TRBV7-9 and TRBJ2-5, with 8 positions matching TRBD1. The CDR3 loop spans 13 amino acids. The germline V gene encodes CDR1 SEHNR and CDR2 FQNEAQ (reference sequence). Trimming cost V 2 bases and J 4 bases; bases outside gene matches: 0. The chain's CDR3 is CASSLTGGETQYF. The CDR3 coding sequence is TGTGCCAGCAGCTTAACAGGGGGAGAGACCCAGTACTTC.

This clone was detected once. The V gene is TRBV10-2, the J gene TRBJ1-3, with D tentatively TRBD1 (6 bases). The CDR3 sequence is 15 residues long. Looked up from germline, CDR1 is WSHSY and CDR2 is SAAADI. V lost 6 bases to trimming and J lost 3 bases, with 15 bases between them. The CDR3 nucleotides read TGCGCCAGCAGAGAACAGGGAGGGGGTGGAAACACCATATATTTT. The encoded protein is CASREQGGGGNTIYF.

J is TRBJ2-4 and V is TRBV11-3; D remains unclear. Germline V lookup: CDR1 SGHNT, CDR2 YENEEA. Trimming stripped 1 base from V and 11 bases from J, with 12 bases between. This CDR3 contains 13 residues. CDR3 sequence: CASSLATDGVQYF. CDR3 bases: TGTGCCAGCAGCTTAGCCACCGACGGAGTTCAGTACTTC.

J is TRBJ1-1 and V is TRBV27; D is unclear. The CDR3 covers 13 residues. V gave up 4 bases and J gave up 0 bases, with 6 bases separating them. Germline-derived CDR1 and CDR2 are MNHEY and SMNVEV (reference sequence). Here the CDR3 DNA reads TGTGCCAGCAGTTCTCAGATGAACACTGAAGCTTTCTTT. It codes for CASSSQMNTEAFF.

This chain joins TRBV19 and TRBJ1-4, with D possibly TRBD1 on 6 matching bases. The germline gives CDR1 LNHDA, CDR2 SQIVND (reference sequence). The CDR3 has 14 amino acids. Trimming removed 6 bases at V and 4 bases at J, with 12 bases between. This CDR3 reads CASSPQGINEKLFF. CDR3 sequence (DNA): TGTGCCAGTAGCCCACAGGGAATTAATGAAAAACTGTTTTTT.